This T cell receptor beta chain was identified during a study of blood T cell repertoires in COVID-19. Study summary: T cells, B-cell-depleted T cells, or PBMCs provided the cDNA or gDNA that served as material.

Trimming removed 0 bases from V and 4 bases from J; junction bases left unmatched: 3. CDR1 and CDR2 from the germline V gene are SGHRS and YFSETQ. The CDR3 has 15 amino acids. Authors' data handling: Amplification with reference gene primers provided the estimates of nucleated cell counts. TCRdb keeps only in-frame clones here, not all; method: immunoSEQ multiplex PCR. The DNA gave D and trimming, while V, J and clone size come from that table. There are 200,000 to 300,000 clones in the sample; about 89% occur only once, and approximately 4.2% lies in the top ten. The V call is TRBV5-1, the J call TRBJ1-5, with 8 bases matching TRBD1. The receptor was derived from a young woman who had recovered from COVID-19. The specimen was PBMCs or T cells enriched from blood (not recorded which). The CDR3 sequence is CASSLDGQGNQPQHF. As DNA, the CDR3 is TGCGCCAGCAGCTTGGACGGACAGGGTAATCAGCCCCAGCATTTT.